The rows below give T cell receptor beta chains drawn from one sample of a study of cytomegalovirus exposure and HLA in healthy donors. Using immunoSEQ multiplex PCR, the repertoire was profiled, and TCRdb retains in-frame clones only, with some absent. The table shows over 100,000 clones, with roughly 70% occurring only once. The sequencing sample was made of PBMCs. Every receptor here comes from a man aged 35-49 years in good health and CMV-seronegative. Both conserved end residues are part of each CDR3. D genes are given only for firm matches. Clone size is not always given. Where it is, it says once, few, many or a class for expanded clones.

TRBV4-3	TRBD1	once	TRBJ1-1	CASSHRPGQGRAEAFF	TGCGCCAGCAGCCATAGACCGGGACAGGGGAGGGCTGAAGCTTTCTTT
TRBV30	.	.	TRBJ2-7	CAWSATVTYEQYF	TGTGCCTGGAGTGCGACAGTGACCTACGAGCAGTACTTC
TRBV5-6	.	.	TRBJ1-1	CASRNQEGTNTEAFF	TGTGCCAGCAGAAATCAAGAAGGGACTAACACTGAAGCTTTCTTT
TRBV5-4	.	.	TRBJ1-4	CASSLGSELFF	TGTGCCAGCAGCTTGGGTTCGGAACTGTTTTTT
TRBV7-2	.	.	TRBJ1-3	CASRPPEARPGNTIYF	TGTGCCAGCAGACCCCCCGAGGCTCGACCTGGAAACACCATATATTTT
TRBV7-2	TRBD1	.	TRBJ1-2	CASSLGTGAYGYTF	TGTGCCAGCAGCTTAGGGACAGGAGCCTATGGCTACACCTTC
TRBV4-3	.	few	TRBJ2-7	CASSQDKQGNYEQYF	TGCGCCAGCAGCCAAGATAAACAGGGAAACTACGAGCAGTACTTC
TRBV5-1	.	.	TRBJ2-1	CASSLGGQQAPSSYNEQFF	TGCGCCAGCAGCTTGGGAGGACAACAGGCCCCGAGCTCCTACAATGAGCAGTTCTTC
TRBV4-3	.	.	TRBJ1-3	CASSRSTFGSGNTIYF	TGCGCCAGCAGCCGCTCCACATTTGGCTCTGGAAACACCATATATTTT
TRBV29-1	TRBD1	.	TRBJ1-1	CSVFTGAMNTEAFF	TGCAGCGTTTTCACAGGGGCCATGAACACTGAAGCTTTCTTT
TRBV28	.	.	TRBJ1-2	CASSLTGASVYGYTF	TGTGCCAGCAGTTTGACGGGAGCTTCCGTCTATGGCTACACCTTC
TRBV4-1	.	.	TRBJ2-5	CASSQSRQQGETQYF	TGCGCCAGCAGCCAATCCCGTCAACAGGGAGAGACCCAGTACTTC
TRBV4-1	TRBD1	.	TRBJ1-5	CASSLGQGDQPQHF	TGCGCCAGCAGCCTCGGACAGGGAGATCAGCCCCAGCATTTT
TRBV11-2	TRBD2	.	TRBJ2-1	CASSLFWGGEYNEQFF	TGTGCCAGCAGCTTATTTTGGGGGGGGGAATACAATGAGCAGTTCTTC
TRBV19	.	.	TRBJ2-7	CASSHSEGPMYEQYF	TGTGCCAGTAGTCATTCGGAGGGGCCGATGTACGAGCAGTACTTC
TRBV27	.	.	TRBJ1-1	CASRPVGRTEAFF	TGTGCCAGCAGGCCGGTGGGGCGGACTGAAGCTTTCTTT
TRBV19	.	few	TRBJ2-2	CASTGGPETGELFF	TGTGCCAGTACGGGGGGCCCGGAGACCGGGGAGCTGTTTTTT
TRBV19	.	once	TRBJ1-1	CASSLTANTEAFF	TGTGCCAGTAGTCTAACAGCGAACACTGAAGCTTTCTTT
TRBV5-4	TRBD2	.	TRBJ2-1	CASSLASGGRSYNEQFF	TGTGCCAGCAGCTTGGCTAGCGGGGGACGCTCCTACAATGAGCAGTTCTTC
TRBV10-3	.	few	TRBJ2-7	CAILRDSSSYEQYF	TGTGCCATCCTCAGGGACTCCAGCTCCTACGAGCAGTACTTC
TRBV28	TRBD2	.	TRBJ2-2	CASSLPSGGRELFF	TGTGCCAGCAGTTTACCTAGCGGGGGTCGGGAGCTGTTTTTT
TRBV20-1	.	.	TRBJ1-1	CSAQDSPEAFF	TGCAGTGCTCAAGACAGCCCTGAAGCTTTCTTT
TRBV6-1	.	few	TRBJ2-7	CASIPPGLTGYEQYF	TGTGCCAGCATACCCCCAGGACTGACGGGCTACGAGCAGTACTTC
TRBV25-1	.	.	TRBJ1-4	CASKGQSATNEKLFF	TGTGCCAGCAAAGGACAGAGTGCAACTAATGAAAAACTGTTTTTT
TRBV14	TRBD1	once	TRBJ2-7	CASSQGRTGPYEQYF	TGTGCCAGCAGCCAAGGACGGACAGGGCCCTACGAGCAGTACTTC
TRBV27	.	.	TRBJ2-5	CASSPLADRIGTQYF	TGTGCCAGCAGCCCTCTAGCCGACAGGATCGGGACCCAGTACTTC
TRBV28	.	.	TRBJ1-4	CASSAFGAGIDDKLFF	TGTGCCAGCAGTGCATTTGGGGCAGGCATTGATGATAAACTGTTTTTT
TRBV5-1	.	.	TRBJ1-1	CASSLVDTEAFF	TGCGCCAGCAGCTTGGTCGACACTGAAGCTTTCTTT
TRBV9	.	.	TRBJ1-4	CASSVGWASESDGKLFF	TGTGCCAGCAGCGTAGGTTGGGCCTCCGAGTCGGATGGAAAACTGTTTTTT
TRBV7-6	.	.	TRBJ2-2	CATSPLAGELFF	TGTGCCACTTCCCCATTAGCCGGGGAGCTGTTTTTT
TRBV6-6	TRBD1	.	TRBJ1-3	CASSRGRGGFGNTIYF	TGTGCCAGCAGTAGGGGGCGCGGCGGGTTTGGAAACACCATATATTTT
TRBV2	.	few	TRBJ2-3	CASSVEGAGTDTQYF	TGTGCCAGCAGTGTGGAGGGCGCGGGCACAGATACGCAGTATTTT
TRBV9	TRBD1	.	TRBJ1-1	CASSVEGQGSTEAFF	TGTGCCAGCAGCGTAGAGGGACAGGGTTCGACTGAAGCTTTCTTT
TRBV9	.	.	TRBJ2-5	CASSEREETQYF	TGTGCCAGCAGCGAACGCGAAGAGACCCAGTACTTC
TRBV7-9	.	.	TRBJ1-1	CASSLERGEAFF	TGTGCCAGCAGCCTCGAAAGAGGTGAAGCTTTCTTT
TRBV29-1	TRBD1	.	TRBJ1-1	CSVEEGADTEAFF	TGCAGCGTCGAGGAGGGGGCGGACACTGAAGCTTTCTTT
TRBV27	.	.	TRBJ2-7	CASSTQVGDYEQYF	TGTGCCAGCAGCACTCAGGTGGGAGACTACGAGCAGTACTTC
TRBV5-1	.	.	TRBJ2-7	CASSLATWYEQYF	TGCGCCAGCAGCTTGGCCACTTGGTACGAGCAGTACTTC
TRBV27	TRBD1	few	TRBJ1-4	CASSLTGGITNEKLFF	TGTGCCAGCAGTTTAACAGGGGGGATAACTAATGAAAAACTGTTTTTT
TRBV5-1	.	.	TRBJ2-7	CASSFLGRQYEQYF	TGCGCCAGCAGCTTTCTGGGCAGGCAGTACGAGCAGTACTTC
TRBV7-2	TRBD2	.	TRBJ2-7	CASSSSSGATYEQYF	TGTGCCAGCAGCTCCTCCAGCGGGGCCACCTACGAGCAGTACTTC
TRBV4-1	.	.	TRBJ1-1	CASSQGGWGLNTEAFF	TGCGCCAGCAGCCAGGGGGGTTGGGGGTTGAACACTGAAGCTTTCTTT
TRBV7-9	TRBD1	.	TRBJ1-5	CASSLGVRGLNQPQHF	TGTGCCAGCAGCTTAGGGGTCAGGGGGCTTAATCAGCCCCAGCATTTT
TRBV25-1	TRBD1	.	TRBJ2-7	CASTHRVEAGGDEQYF	TGTGCCAGCACACACCGAGTGGAGGCAGGGGGCGACGAGCAGTACTTC
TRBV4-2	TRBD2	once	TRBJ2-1	CASSPGLAGVVSSYNEQFF	TGTGCCAGCAGCCCGGGACTAGCGGGGGTCGTAAGCTCCTACAATGAGCAGTTCTTC
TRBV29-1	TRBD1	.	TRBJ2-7	CSVLTGLSYEQYF	TGCAGCGTTTTGACAGGGCTCTCCTACGAGCAGTACTTC
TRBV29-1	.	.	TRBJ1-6	CSASRTVNSPLHF	TGCAGCGCCTCAAGGACAGTTAATTCCCCCCTCCACTTT
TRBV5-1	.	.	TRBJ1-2	CASSSGTPLANYGYTF	TGCGCCAGCAGCTCCGGGACACCGTTAGCTAACTATGGCTACACCTTC
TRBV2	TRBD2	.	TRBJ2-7	CARGLAGSYEQYF	TGTGCCAGAGGACTAGCGGGGTCCTACGAGCAGTACTTC
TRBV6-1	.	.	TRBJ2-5	CASRNRGQETQYF	TGTGCCAGCAGGAATCGGGGACAAGAGACCCAGTACTTC
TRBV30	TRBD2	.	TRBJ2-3	CAWSGKSGGLSTDTQYF	TGTGCCTGGAGTGGGAAAAGCGGGGGCCTTAGCACAGATACGCAGTATTTT
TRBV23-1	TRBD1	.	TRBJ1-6	CASSHNRGAESPLHF	TGCGCCAGCAGTCATAACAGGGGGGCAGAATCACCCCTCCACTTT
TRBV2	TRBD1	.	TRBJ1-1	CASTAGGRGTEAFF	TGTGCCAGCACCGCAGGGGGTCGGGGCACTGAAGCTTTCTTT
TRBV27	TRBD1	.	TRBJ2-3	CASSTKDRDRGPTDTQYF	TGTGCCAGCAGTACAAAGGACAGGGATAGGGGGCCCACAGATACGCAGTATTTT
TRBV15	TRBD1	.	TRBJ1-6	CATSRLPGQGTPLHF	TGTGCCACCAGCAGATTACCGGGACAGGGGACACCCCTCCACTTT
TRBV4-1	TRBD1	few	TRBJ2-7	CASGPGQGYEQYF	TGCGCCAGCGGACCGGGACAGGGTTACGAGCAGTACTTC
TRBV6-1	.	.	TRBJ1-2	CASSQNTGGYTF	TGTGCCAGCAGTCAAAATACGGGGGGCTACACCTTC
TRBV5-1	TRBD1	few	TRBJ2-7	CASSTGQGIYEQYF	TGCGCCAGCAGCACCGGACAGGGGATCTACGAGCAGTACTTC
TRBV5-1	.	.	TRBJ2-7	CASSLSLGYEQYF	TGCGCCAGCAGCTTAAGTCTCGGGTACGAGCAGTACTTC
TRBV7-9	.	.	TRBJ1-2	CASSLEAGSGYTF	TGTGCCAGCAGCTTAGAGGCGGGCAGTGGCTACACCTTC